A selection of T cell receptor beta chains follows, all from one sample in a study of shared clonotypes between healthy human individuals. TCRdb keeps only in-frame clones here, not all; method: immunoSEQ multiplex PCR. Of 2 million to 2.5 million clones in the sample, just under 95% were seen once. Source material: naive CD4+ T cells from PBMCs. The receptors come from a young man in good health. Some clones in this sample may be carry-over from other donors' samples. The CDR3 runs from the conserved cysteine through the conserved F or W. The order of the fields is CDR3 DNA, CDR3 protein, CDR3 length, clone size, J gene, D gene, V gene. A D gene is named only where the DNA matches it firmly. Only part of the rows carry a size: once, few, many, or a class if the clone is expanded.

cdr3_nt: TGTGCCAGCAGCTTACTGACAGGGGATAATGAAAAACTGTTTTTT; cdr3_aa: CASSLLTGDNEKLFF; cdr3_length: 15; clone_size: -; j_call: TRBJ1-4; d_call: TRBD1; v_call: TRBV7-9
cdr3_nt: TGTGCCAGCAGCTTCCTAGCGGGTAGCTACGAGCAGTACTTC; cdr3_aa: CASSFLAGSYEQYF; cdr3_length: 14; clone_size: -; j_call: TRBJ2-7; d_call: TRBD2; v_call: TRBV7-3
cdr3_nt: TGTGCCAGCAGGACAGGGGAGGTGGGAAACACCATATATTTT; cdr3_aa: CASRTGEVGNTIYF; cdr3_length: 14; clone_size: once; j_call: TRBJ1-3; d_call: TRBD1; v_call: TRBV6-1
cdr3_nt: TGTGCCAGCAGACCCGGGACCCTGAGGGAGACCCAGTACTTC; cdr3_aa: CASRPGTLRETQYF; cdr3_length: 14; clone_size: -; j_call: TRBJ2-5; d_call: -; v_call: TRBV6-5
cdr3_nt: TGCAGTGCCCTAGCGGGAGTGTTGTTCTTC; cdr3_aa: CSALAGVLFF; cdr3_length: 10; clone_size: -; j_call: TRBJ2-1; d_call: TRBD2; v_call: TRBV20-1
cdr3_nt: TGTGCCAGCAGCAGGGACTGGGGTGAAGCTTTCTTT; cdr3_aa: CASSRDWGEAFF; cdr3_length: 12; clone_size: -; j_call: TRBJ1-1; d_call: -; v_call: TRBV7-9
cdr3_nt: TGCAGCGGGGAGACTAGCGGGGAGACCCAGTACTTC; cdr3_aa: CSGETSGETQYF; cdr3_length: 12; clone_size: once; j_call: TRBJ2-5; d_call: TRBD2; v_call: TRBV29-1
cdr3_nt: TGTGCCAGCAGCACGGGGCGGGGGGCCTTTGGCTACACCTTC; cdr3_aa: CASSTGRGAFGYTF; cdr3_length: 14; clone_size: -; j_call: TRBJ1-2; d_call: -; v_call: TRBV6-5
cdr3_nt: TGTGCCAGCAGCTTAGCGGAGGGAGGATACGACGGCTACACCTTC; cdr3_aa: CASSLAEGGYDGYTF; cdr3_length: 15; clone_size: -; j_call: TRBJ1-2; d_call: -; v_call: TRBV7-9
cdr3_nt: TGCAGCGTTTCGGCGGACAGGGGAATAAAGAACACTGAAGCTTTCTTT; cdr3_aa: CSVSADRGIKNTEAFF; cdr3_length: 16; clone_size: -; j_call: TRBJ1-1; d_call: TRBD1; v_call: TRBV29-1
cdr3_nt: TGTGCCAGCACCCGGACGGTAGGAATAATCTACAATGAGCAGTTCTTC; cdr3_aa: CASTRTVGIIYNEQFF; cdr3_length: 16; clone_size: -; j_call: TRBJ2-1; d_call: -; v_call: TRBV2
cdr3_nt: TGTGCCAGCAGCTTAGTCAGGGGCTGGGGGGATAGCAATCAGCCCCAGCATTTT; cdr3_aa: CASSLVRGWGDSNQPQHF; cdr3_length: 18; clone_size: -; j_call: TRBJ1-5; d_call: -; v_call: TRBV7-2
cdr3_nt: TGTGCCAGCAGCTTGGGGGGCTACCCAAACACCGGGGAGCTGTTTTTT; cdr3_aa: CASSLGGYPNTGELFF; cdr3_length: 16; clone_size: -; j_call: TRBJ2-2; d_call: -; v_call: TRBV5-4
cdr3_nt: TGTGCCAGCAGGTCCGGGAGCAACGAGCAGTACTTC; cdr3_aa: CASRSGSNEQYF; cdr3_length: 12; clone_size: -; j_call: TRBJ2-7; d_call: -; v_call: TRBV28
cdr3_nt: TGTGCCAGCAGCCCGGCCATGGAGGAAAAACTGTTTTTT; cdr3_aa: CASSPAMEEKLFF; cdr3_length: 13; clone_size: once; j_call: TRBJ1-4; d_call: -; v_call: TRBV13
cdr3_nt: TGTGCCAGCAGAAGGAGCACTCCGGGTCAACGGGCAGATACGCAGTATTTT; cdr3_aa: CASRRSTPGQRADTQYF; cdr3_length: 17; clone_size: -; j_call: TRBJ2-3; d_call: -; v_call: TRBV28
cdr3_nt: TGTGCCAGCAGTTACCATCGACTAGGAGGGCAAGAGACCCAGTACTTC; cdr3_aa: CASSYHRLGGQETQYF; cdr3_length: 16; clone_size: -; j_call: TRBJ2-5; d_call: -; v_call: TRBV6-5
cdr3_nt: TGTGCCAGCAGTGCCGGGACCCCGACTGAAGCTTTCTTT; cdr3_aa: CASSAGTPTEAFF; cdr3_length: 13; clone_size: few; j_call: TRBJ1-1; d_call: -; v_call: TRBV28
cdr3_nt: TGTGCCAGCAGCCCGTCCGGACAGCCCTACGAGCAGTACTTC; cdr3_aa: CASSPSGQPYEQYF; cdr3_length: 14; clone_size: once; j_call: TRBJ2-7; d_call: -; v_call: TRBV7-8
cdr3_nt: TGTGCCAGCTCACCAATCACTAGCGGGAGAGGTGAGCAGTTCTTC; cdr3_aa: CASSPITSGRGEQFF; cdr3_length: 15; clone_size: -; j_call: TRBJ2-1; d_call: TRBD2; v_call: TRBV18
cdr3_nt: TGTGCCAGCAGCTTAGGTAGCGGGACCGCCTACGAGCAGTACTTC; cdr3_aa: CASSLGSGTAYEQYF; cdr3_length: 15; clone_size: -; j_call: TRBJ2-7; d_call: TRBD2; v_call: TRBV7-2
cdr3_nt: TGTGCCAGCAGAGCTCCCGGGGGTCCCCAGCATTTT; cdr3_aa: CASRAPGGPQHF; cdr3_length: 12; clone_size: -; j_call: TRBJ1-5; d_call: -; v_call: TRBV6-5
cdr3_nt: TGCAGCGTCGGGGGGGCTAGGGCCCGCGAGCAGTACTTC; cdr3_aa: CSVGGARAREQYF; cdr3_length: 13; clone_size: -; j_call: TRBJ2-7; d_call: TRBD2; v_call: TRBV29-1
cdr3_nt: TGTGCCAGCAGCTTGGGGACTAGAGGGGAGACCCAGTACTTC; cdr3_aa: CASSLGTRGETQYF; cdr3_length: 14; clone_size: -; j_call: TRBJ2-5; d_call: TRBD2; v_call: TRBV5-6
cdr3_nt: TGTGCCAGCAGGGGGGAGAACACCGGGGAGCTGTTTTTT; cdr3_aa: CASRGENTGELFF; cdr3_length: 13; clone_size: once; j_call: TRBJ2-2; d_call: -; v_call: TRBV28
cdr3_nt: TGCGCCAGCAGTAAGACCGGGACAGTTTTCCCTCTGGAGGCCAACGTCCTGACTTTC; cdr3_aa: CASSKTGTVFPLEANVLTF; cdr3_length: 19; clone_size: -; j_call: TRBJ2-6; d_call: TRBD1; v_call: TRBV5-1
cdr3_nt: TGTGCCAGTCTTCGGGACTCTGGAAACACCATATATTTT; cdr3_aa: CASLRDSGNTIYF; cdr3_length: 13; clone_size: -; j_call: TRBJ1-3; d_call: -; v_call: TRBV19
cdr3_nt: TGTGCCAGCAGGAGAGGGGTGGATGAAAAACTGTTTTTT; cdr3_aa: CASRRGVDEKLFF; cdr3_length: 13; clone_size: -; j_call: TRBJ1-4; d_call: -; v_call: TRBV6-5
cdr3_nt: TGTGCCAGCAGCGCGTCCCCCTACATTAATGAGCAGTTCTTC; cdr3_aa: CASSASPYINEQFF; cdr3_length: 14; clone_size: -; j_call: TRBJ2-1; d_call: -; v_call: TRBV6-5
cdr3_nt: TGCGCCAGCAGCCAAGCGATTCGGGAAATTCAGTACTTC; cdr3_aa: CASSQAIREIQYF; cdr3_length: 13; clone_size: -; j_call: TRBJ2-4; d_call: -; v_call: TRBV4-1
cdr3_nt: TGTGCCAGCAGCTTAGGCCTGGGACAGCCTAATCAGCCCCAGCATTTT; cdr3_aa: CASSLGLGQPNQPQHF; cdr3_length: 16; clone_size: -; j_call: TRBJ1-5; d_call: TRBD1; v_call: TRBV7-8
cdr3_nt: TGTGCCAGCAGCCAAGGCGGCCTTAGACTAGCGGCTTACAATGAGCAGTTCTTC; cdr3_aa: CASSQGGLRLAAYNEQFF; cdr3_length: 18; clone_size: -; j_call: TRBJ2-1; d_call: TRBD2; v_call: TRBV14
cdr3_nt: TGTGCCAGCAGTTTACTGCGATCGGCCAAAAACATTCAGTACTTC; cdr3_aa: CASSLLRSAKNIQYF; cdr3_length: 15; clone_size: -; j_call: TRBJ2-4; d_call: -; v_call: TRBV28
cdr3_nt: TGTGCCAGCAGTCGGTGGGAGGACTTCCCAGAGACCCAGTACTTC; cdr3_aa: CASSRWEDFPETQYF; cdr3_length: 15; clone_size: -; j_call: TRBJ2-5; d_call: -; v_call: TRBV6-5
cdr3_nt: TGTGCCAGCAGCGAGAAAAGAGGTGGCTACACCTTC; cdr3_aa: CASSEKRGGYTF; cdr3_length: 12; clone_size: -; j_call: TRBJ1-2; d_call: -; v_call: TRBV6-1
cdr3_nt: TGTGCCAGCTCACCCCGACTAGCGGGTTCCTACAATGAGCAGTTCTTC; cdr3_aa: CASSPRLAGSYNEQFF; cdr3_length: 16; clone_size: -; j_call: TRBJ2-1; d_call: TRBD2; v_call: TRBV18
cdr3_nt: TGTGCCAGCAGCCTGGGACGGGAGAACACTGAAGCTTTCTTT; cdr3_aa: CASSLGRENTEAFF; cdr3_length: 14; clone_size: -; j_call: TRBJ1-1; d_call: -; v_call: TRBV11-2
cdr3_nt: TGCGCCAGCAGCCAGGGTCTGGAAAACACCATATATTTT; cdr3_aa: CASSQGLENTIYF; cdr3_length: 13; clone_size: -; j_call: TRBJ1-3; d_call: -; v_call: TRBV5-1
cdr3_nt: TGTGCCAGCAGCGAACTAGCGGGAGGGTTTTACAATGAGCAGTTCTTC; cdr3_aa: CASSELAGGFYNEQFF; cdr3_length: 16; clone_size: -; j_call: TRBJ2-1; d_call: TRBD2; v_call: TRBV2
cdr3_nt: TGTGCCAGCAGTTGGGGGGCGCGCGGCTACACCTTC; cdr3_aa: CASSWGARGYTF; cdr3_length: 12; clone_size: -; j_call: TRBJ1-2; d_call: -; v_call: TRBV28
cdr3_nt: TGTGCCACCAGCCGAAGACTAGACAGTCCAACCTACGAGCAGTACTTC; cdr3_aa: CATSRRLDSPTYEQYF; cdr3_length: 16; clone_size: -; j_call: TRBJ2-7; d_call: -; v_call: TRBV15
cdr3_nt: TGCGCCAGCAGCTTAGGGACTAGCGGCAACACAGATACGCAGTATTTT; cdr3_aa: CASSLGTSGNTDTQYF; cdr3_length: 16; clone_size: -; j_call: TRBJ2-3; d_call: TRBD2; v_call: TRBV5-1